This is a list of T cell receptor beta chains from one sample in a study of blood T cell repertoires in COVID-19. Sequencing was performed with immunoSEQ multiplex PCR; in TCRdb, only in-frame clones are kept and a portion is missing. The sample includes tens of thousands of clones, more than 85% of them seen just once. Sequencing was done on a sample of peripheral blood. Receptors were obtained from a man aged 60 to 69 with acute or convalescent COVID-19. Each CDR3 is given with its conserved first and last residue. The D gene is left open where the match is weak. Expanded clones get a size class; other rows say once, few or many, or leave the size out.

>large|TRBV30|TRBD1|TRBJ1-1
TGTGCCTGCCACGGACAGGGTAGAGCTTTCTTT
CACHGQGRAFF
>-|TRBV4-3|-|TRBJ1-6
TGCGCCAGCAGCCAAGACAGGCTTAATTCACCCCTCCACTTT
CASSQDRLNSPLHF
>-|TRBV6-5|TRBD1|TRBJ2-7
TGTGCCAGCAGTTACCCTTCAGGGGGCACCTACGAGCAGTACTTC
CASSYPSGGTYEQYF
>-|TRBV28|-|TRBJ1-4
TGTGCCAGCAGTGCCCCCGGGGGAGGTGATGAAAAACTGTTTTTT
CASSAPGGGDEKLFF
>-|TRBV19|-|TRBJ2-3
TGTGCCAGTAGTGTCAACACAGATACGCAGTATTTT
CASSVNTDTQYF
>few|TRBV30|-|TRBJ2-1
TGTGCCTGGAGTGTACTGTTAGCGGCCTACTCCTACAATGAGCAGTTCTTC
CAWSVLLAAYSYNEQFF
>once|TRBV21-1|-|TRBJ2-7
TGTGCCAGCAGCTCGGGGGGGACCTACGAGCAGTACTTC
CASSSGGTYEQYF
>-|TRBV4-2|-|TRBJ2-1
TGTGCCAGCAGCCAAGCGGGCAATGAGCAGTTCTTC
CASSQAGNEQFF
>-|TRBV7-6|TRBD1|TRBJ2-2
TGTGCCAGGGGACAGGGCGGCGGGGAGCTGTTTTTT
CARGQGGGELFF
>-|TRBV4-3|TRBD2|TRBJ2-2
TGCGCCAGCAGCCAAGATAGGGCGGCGGGAGGGCCGAACGGGGAGCTGTTTTTT
CASSQDRAAGGPNGELFF
>-|TRBV15|-|TRBJ2-7
TGTGCCACCAGCAGACTAGTCGGCGCCTACGAGCAGTACTTC
CATSRLVGAYEQYF
>-|TRBV7-2|-|TRBJ2-3
TGTGCCAGCAGCTTAGACGCAGGGTCAAGCACAGATACGCAGTATTTT
CASSLDAGSSTDTQYF
>-|TRBV27|TRBD2|TRBJ2-3
TGTGCCAGCAGTTGGGCCTCATCTAGCGGGAGGGCCCCAGATACGCAGTATTTT
CASSWASSSGRAPDTQYF
>-|TRBV6-2/TRBV6-3|-|TRBJ2-7
TGTGCCAGCAGTTACTTCCGGGGGGAGCAGTACTTC
CASSYFRGEQYF
>-|TRBV29-1|TRBD1|TRBJ1-2
TGCAGCGTCGAAACCGGGACAGGGGGTAGCTACACCTTC
CSVETGTGGSYTF
>-|TRBV19|TRBD2|TRBJ2-7
TGTGCCAGTAGTCCCGTCGGACTAGCGGCCCACGAGCAGTACTTC
CASSPVGLAAHEQYF
>-|TRBV10-1|-|TRBJ2-7
TGCGCCAGCAGAGTGATGGGGCGGGACGGGCAATACGAGCAGTACTTC
CASRVMGRDGQYEQYF
>once|TRBV5-4|-|TRBJ2-3
TGTGCCAGCAGGCGGGAACGCACAGATACGCAGTATTTT
CASRRERTDTQYF
>-|TRBV5-1|TRBD1|TRBJ1-1
TGCGCCAGCAGCTTGGAAGGGGGCCAGAACACTGAAGCTTTCTTT
CASSLEGGQNTEAFF
>-|TRBV2|-|TRBJ1-5
TGTGCCAGCAGTGAACGGGAAGGAGGACAGCCCCAGCATTTT
CASSEREGGQPQHF
>-|TRBV29-1|-|TRBJ2-1
TGCAGCGTTGTTCATAAAGCGGGCCTCAATGAGCAGTTCTTC
CSVVHKAGLNEQFF
>-|TRBV19|-|TRBJ1-1
TGTGCCAGTAGTATAAACAGAAACACTGAAGCTTTCTTT
CASSINRNTEAFF
>-|TRBV19|TRBD2|TRBJ2-1
TGTGCCAGTAGGAGAGCGGGAGCGTCTTCCTACAATGAGCAGTTCTTC
CASRRAGASSYNEQFF
>-|TRBV12-5|TRBD1|TRBJ1-2
TGTGCTAGTGGAGTGTTAGGGGACAGGAGACTTAACTATGGCTACACCTTC
CASGVLGDRRLNYGYTF
>-|TRBV24-1|-|TRBJ2-1
TGTGCCACCAGTGATTCGGCTAGCTCCTACAATGAGCAGTTCTTC
CATSDSASSYNEQFF
>-|TRBV29-1|-|TRBJ2-5
TGCAGCGTTGTTAGCCAGGGTGGTGGGACCCAGTACTTC
CSVVSQGGGTQYF
>-|TRBV30|-|TRBJ1-1
TGTGCCTGGACCGACACGAACACTGAAGCTTTCTTT
CAWTDTNTEAFF
>-|TRBV9|-|TRBJ2-7
TGTGCCAGCAGCGTAGTAGGCGGTGCCGAGCAGTACTTC
CASSVVGGAEQYF
>-|TRBV5-1|-|TRBJ2-1
TGCGCCAGCAGCTTCCCTAGTCTTGAGATTAATGAGCAGTTCTTC
CASSFPSLEINEQFF
>-|TRBV6-6|TRBD2|TRBJ2-3
TGTGCCGCGTCCGGCAGGGAGGGTGATAGCACAGATACGCAGTATTTT
CAASGREGDSTDTQYF
>-|TRBV7-7|TRBD2|TRBJ2-2
TGTGCTAGCAGCCCGGGACTAACATCCCGCGGGGAGCTGTTTTTT
CASSPGLTSRGELFF
>-|TRBV11-1|TRBD2|TRBJ2-1
TGTGCCAGCAGCTTAGACCTAGCGGGAGACAATGAGCAGTTCTTC
CASSLDLAGDNEQFF
>-|TRBV7-2|-|TRBJ1-5
TGTGCCAGCAGCTTGTCGCAGAATCAGCCCCAGCATTTT
CASSLSQNQPQHF
>-|TRBV27|-|TRBJ2-7
TGTGCCAGTAGTGCCTCAGGGGCCTACGAGCAGTACTTC
CASSASGAYEQYF
>few|TRBV3-1/TRBV3-2|TRBD1|TRBJ1-1
TGTGCCAGCGCCGTCGACAGGGCGGGTACTGAAGCTTTCTTT
CASAVDRAGTEAFF
>-|TRBV19|-|TRBJ2-3
TGTGCCAGTAGGGACCCTAGCGAGCCGTTCGCGGATACGCAGTATTTT
CASRDPSEPFADTQYF
>-|TRBV7-2|-|TRBJ1-5
TGTGCCAGCAGCTTAGGGGGGAGGCAGCCCCAGCATTTT
CASSLGGRQPQHF
>-|TRBV19|TRBD1|TRBJ1-2
TGTGCCAGTAGTATAGATTTAGTGTGGGACAGGACTGGCTACACCTTC
CASSIDLVWDRTGYTF